This TCR beta chain was recorded in a study of blood T cell repertoires in COVID-19 (dated by TCRdb to the early 2020s). Looking at the study overall: The collaborator samples originated in the United States, Italy and Spain and spanned the acute and convalescent phases of COVID-19. Deeply sampled blood TCRbeta repertoires from subjects exposed to, actively infected with, or recovered from COVID-19 were included in the dataset. The prospective study material was composed of cDNA or gDNA derived from T cells, B-cell-depleted T cells, or PBMCs. A de-identified subject ID, COVID-19 status, age in years and sex were almost always included in the sample metadata. Where HLA class I and class II types were available, the types were taken from metadata supplied by the sample provider, not from assay-based typing. Samples came from the ongoing ImmuneRACE study (first 160 participants) plus 1,254 subjects from 6 global collaborators. The repertoires were made available in a free public database intended to serve as a resource for research on the immune response to SARS-CoV-2.

TCRbeta CDR3 regions were amplified from genomic DNA using the immunoSEQ Assay, a bias-controlled multiplex PCR. On the authors' methods: The number of nucleated cells in each sample was estimated by amplification of reference gene primers within the assay. To quantify the absolute abundance of each unique TCRbeta CDR3 rearrangement, sequence reads were collapsed and filtered. For each sample, productive Simpson clonality was calculated as the square root of Simpson's diversity index across productive rearrangements. The clones in this table, taken by TCRdb from immuneACCESS, are in-frame only. Not every clone is retained; where verified, under half of the shortfall comes from an unresolved V gene, and the cause of the rest is unknown. The DNA was the basis for D and trimming; V, J and clone size are from that table. This sample lists approximately 240,000 clones; 65% to 85% were detected once. 3% to 3.5% of the sample is taken by the ten largest.

Points on this clone: Its binding antigen is unknown. Base qualities are not at hand, and no much larger clone is one base apart.

Samples from volunteer blood donors who had recovered from COVID-19 were contributed by a second Seattle source. The collaborating institutions used their own protocols to collect whole blood in K2EDTA tubes. For TCRbeta analysis, collaborator samples were shipped as frozen whole blood, as isolated PBMCs, or as DNA extracted from either sample type. Taken from cysteine to phenylalanine, the CDR3 has 13 residues. The DNA shown is the 39-base CDR3, in frame from base 1. V was cut back by 5 bases and J by 4 bases, leaving a gap of 11 bases between them. Per the germline V gene, MDHEN is the CDR1 and SYDVKM is the CDR2. Overall study outcomes, separate from this receptor: How much clinical and demographic metadata was included differed by source and by participant, and the metadata was provided uncurated.

The sample consisted of peripheral blood. The sequence came from a woman in her 30s who had recovered from COVID-19. This sequence uses TRBV28 and TRBJ1-2; there is no confident call for the D gene. The CDR3 protein is CASSPPGSYGYTF. The DNA sequence reads TGTGCCAGCAGTCCCCCTGGCTCCTATGGCTACACCTTC.